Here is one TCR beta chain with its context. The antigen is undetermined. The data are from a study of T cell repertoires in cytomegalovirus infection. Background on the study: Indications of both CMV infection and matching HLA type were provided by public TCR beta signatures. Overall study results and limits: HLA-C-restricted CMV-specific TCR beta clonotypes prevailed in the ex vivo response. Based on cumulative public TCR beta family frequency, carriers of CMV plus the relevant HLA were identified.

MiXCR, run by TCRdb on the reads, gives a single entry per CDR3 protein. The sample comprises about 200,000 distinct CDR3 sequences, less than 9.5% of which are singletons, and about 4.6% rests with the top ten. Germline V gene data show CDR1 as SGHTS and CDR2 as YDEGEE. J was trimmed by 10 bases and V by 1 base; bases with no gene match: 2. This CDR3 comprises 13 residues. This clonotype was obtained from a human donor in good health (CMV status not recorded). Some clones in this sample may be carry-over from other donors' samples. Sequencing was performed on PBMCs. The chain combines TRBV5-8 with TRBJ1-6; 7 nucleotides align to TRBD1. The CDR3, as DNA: TGTGCCAGCAGCTTGCGGACAGGCTCACCCCTCCACTTT. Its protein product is CASSLRTGSPLHF.